This paragraph reports one TCR beta chain. Its antigen is as yet unknown. The assay was immunoSEQ multiplex PCR, and TCRdb's table has in-frame clones only and misses some. This table has under 200,000 clones, under 95% appearing once. Germline V lookup: CDR1 SGHTA, CDR2 FQGNSA. The length of the CDR3 is 17 residues. V shed 3 bases, J shed 8 bases, and the junction held 14 bases outside the gene matches. These data belong to a study of OX40 agonist ivuxolimab in advanced cancers. As for the study in general: Patients were roughly 81% male with ages roughly 23 to 79, mean 60. Prior anti-PD-1, anti-PD-L1 or anti-CTLA-4 therapy was allowed; roughly 40% had some. Study-wide results and limits: Nonresponders included some who also had low normalized T-cell clonal expansion.

The rearrangement links TRBV7-2 to TRBJ2-1, with 9 nucleotides matching TRBD2. The clonotype comes from an adult with an advanced solid tumor such as melanoma, head and neck, liver or kidney cancer. Sequencing used CD4+ or CD8+ T cells sorted from blood, obtained in a trial of the OX40 agonist ivuxolimab. The CDR3 sequence: CASSLVPSATSGHEQFF. CDR3 bases: TGTGCCAGCAGCTTGGTTCCTAGTGCGACTAGCGGCCATGAGCAGTTCTTC.